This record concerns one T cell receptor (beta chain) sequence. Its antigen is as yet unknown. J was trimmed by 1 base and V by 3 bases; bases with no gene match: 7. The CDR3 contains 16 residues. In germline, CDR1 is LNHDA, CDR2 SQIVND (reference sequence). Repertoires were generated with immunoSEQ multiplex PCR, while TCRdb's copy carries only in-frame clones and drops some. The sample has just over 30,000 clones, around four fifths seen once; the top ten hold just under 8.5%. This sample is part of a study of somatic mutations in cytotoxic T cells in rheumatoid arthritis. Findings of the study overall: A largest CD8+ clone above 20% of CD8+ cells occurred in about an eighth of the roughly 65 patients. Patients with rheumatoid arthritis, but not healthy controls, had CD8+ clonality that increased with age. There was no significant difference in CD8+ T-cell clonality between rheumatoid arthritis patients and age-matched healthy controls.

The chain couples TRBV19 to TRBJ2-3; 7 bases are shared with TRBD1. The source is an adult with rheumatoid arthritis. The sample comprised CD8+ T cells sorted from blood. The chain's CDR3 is CASSMIRGQGTDTQYF. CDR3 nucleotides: TGTGCCAGTAGTATGATCAGAGGACAGGGCACAGATACGCAGTATTTT.